This T cell receptor (beta chain) stems from a study of blood T cell repertoires in COVID-19. Whole-study context: PBMCs, B-cell-depleted T cells, or T cells provided the cDNA or gDNA that made up the material.

The table came from immunoSEQ multiplex PCR; TCRdb's copy has only in-frame clones and leaves some out. The sample has about 210,000 clones, around 80% seen once. This CDR3 is built from 13 residues. V was trimmed by 5 bases and J by 3 bases, leaving 11 bases between them. The chain carries TRBV12-3 or TRBV12-4 and TRBJ2-7; possible D gene TRBD2, 5 bases. Input material: peripheral blood. This sequence was found in a man aged 45-65 years with active or convalescent COVID-19. CDR3 in amino acids: CASSPGAGYEQYF. Here the CDR3 DNA reads TGTGCCAGCAGTCCAGGTGCGGGCTACGAGCAGTACTTC.